The source of this TCR beta chain is a study of cytomegalovirus exposure and HLA in healthy donors. Study overall: In an early release, HLA-typed donors contributed 80 million to 95 million unique TCR sequences. Study conclusions and caveats: Within an earlier analysis, most TCR beta V segments proved productive either about 90% or about 30% of the time. The study had only CMV serostatus as immune exposure information.

PCR involved 60 Vbeta and 13 Jbeta primers. Method: immunoSEQ multiplex PCR; TCRdb's copy keeps in-frame clones and lacks some. The sample contains about 160,000 clones, about 80% of which appear only once. On this clone itself: As yet, its antigen is unknown.

There are 15 residues in the CDR3. J was trimmed by 8 bases and V by 5 bases; bases with no gene match: 7. Germline V gives CDR1 SGDLS, CDR2 YYNGEE. The rearrangement links TRBV9 to TRBJ2-1, with TRBD2 matching 13 bases. The sequence derives from a man aged 25 to 45 in good health and CMV-seronegative. Material: PBMCs. The DNA of the CDR3 is TGTGCCAGCAGTTTACTAGCGGGAGGGCAGTATGAGCAGTTCTTC. Translated, it gives CASSLLAGGQYEQFF.